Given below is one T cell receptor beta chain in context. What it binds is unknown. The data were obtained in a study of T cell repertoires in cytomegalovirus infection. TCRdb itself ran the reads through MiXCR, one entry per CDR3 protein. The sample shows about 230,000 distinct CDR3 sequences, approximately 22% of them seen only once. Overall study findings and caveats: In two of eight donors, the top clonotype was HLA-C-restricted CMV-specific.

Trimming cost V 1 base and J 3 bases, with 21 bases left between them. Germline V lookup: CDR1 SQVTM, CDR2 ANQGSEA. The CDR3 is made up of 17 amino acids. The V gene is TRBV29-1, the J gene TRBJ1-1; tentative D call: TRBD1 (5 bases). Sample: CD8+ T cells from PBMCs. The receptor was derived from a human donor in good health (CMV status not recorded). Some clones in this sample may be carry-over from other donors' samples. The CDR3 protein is CSVEGWDPRYKDTEAFF. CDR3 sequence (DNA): TGCAGCGTTGAAGGTTGGGACCCCCGTTATAAGGACACTGAAGCTTTCTTT.